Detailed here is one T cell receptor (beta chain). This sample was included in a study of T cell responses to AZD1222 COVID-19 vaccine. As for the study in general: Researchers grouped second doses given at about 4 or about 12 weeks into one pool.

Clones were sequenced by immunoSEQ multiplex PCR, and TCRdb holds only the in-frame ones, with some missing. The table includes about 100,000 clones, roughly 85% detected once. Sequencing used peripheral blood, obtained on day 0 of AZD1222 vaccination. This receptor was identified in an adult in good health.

The CDR3 bases are TGTGCCATCAGTGAGTCCGGACAGGGCGGGGGTCAGCCCCAGCATTTT. This codes for CAISESGQGGGQPQHF. This chain uses TRBV10-3 with TRBJ1-5; TRBD1 agrees at 8 bases. CDR3 length: 16 amino acids. CDR1 is ENHRY, CDR2 SYGVKD, per germline. The V gene end was trimmed by 0 bases and the J gene end by 6 bases; junction bases not matched to a gene: 7.